This T cell receptor (beta chain) was identified during a study of cytomegalovirus exposure and HLA in healthy donors. 13 Jbeta primers and 60 Vbeta primers were used for the PCR. How the authors handled the data: The count from a later analysis was 79 million or so unique TCR beta chains, 9 million to 12 million of them shared. TCRdb's table, derived via immunoSEQ multiplex PCR, lists solely in-frame clones and lacks some. V and J calls and clone size are as listed in that table; D and trimming were resolved from the DNA. This table holds 85,000 to 120,000 clones, roughly 85% found once. Study-wide findings and caveats: Compared with the roughly 700-donor mean, an Asian-associated ancestry cluster reportedly had fewer N-insertions, according to a later analysis. When analyzed later, the rates of TCR association showed variation by HLA locus, with DRB1 the most and HLA-C the fewest.

This CDR3 spans 14 amino acids. With 6 bases clipped from V and 5 bases from J, the junction kept 7 bases outside the gene matches. Germline V lookup: CDR1 SQVTM, CDR2 ANQGSEA. Comment on this clone: Its cognate antigen is unknown.

This receptor was taken from a man in his forties in good health and CMV-seronegative. This chain links TRBV29-1 with TRBJ1-1; 12 nucleotides agree with TRBD1. Sequenced input: PBMCs. DNA of the CDR3: TGCAGCGTGAAGGGGGACAGGGGGCGGACTGAAGCTTTCTTT. It codes for CSVKGDRGRTEAFF.